The TCR beta chain under discussion was sequenced for a study of blood T cell repertoires in COVID-19. Sequencing used immunoSEQ multiplex PCR; TCRdb keeps in-frame clones, though not all of them. This sample carries a few hundred thousand clones, roughly 90% of them seen once, and the ten largest clones take 9.5%. CDR3 length: 17 amino acids. The germline V gene encodes CDR1 LNHDA and CDR2 SQIVND (reference sequence). Trimming at V came to 4 bases and at J to 8 bases, leaving 14 bases not matched to a gene. The sequencing sample was made of PBMCs or T cells enriched from blood (not recorded which). The TCR originated in a woman in her thirties or forties who had recovered from COVID-19. V usage is TRBV19 and J usage is TRBJ2-1, with 10 nucleotides matching TRBD2. The DNA for the CDR3 is TGTGCCAGTAGTACCCAAAGAGAGCGGGGGGGCATCGATGAGCAGTTCTTC. This codes for CASSTQRERGGIDEQFF.